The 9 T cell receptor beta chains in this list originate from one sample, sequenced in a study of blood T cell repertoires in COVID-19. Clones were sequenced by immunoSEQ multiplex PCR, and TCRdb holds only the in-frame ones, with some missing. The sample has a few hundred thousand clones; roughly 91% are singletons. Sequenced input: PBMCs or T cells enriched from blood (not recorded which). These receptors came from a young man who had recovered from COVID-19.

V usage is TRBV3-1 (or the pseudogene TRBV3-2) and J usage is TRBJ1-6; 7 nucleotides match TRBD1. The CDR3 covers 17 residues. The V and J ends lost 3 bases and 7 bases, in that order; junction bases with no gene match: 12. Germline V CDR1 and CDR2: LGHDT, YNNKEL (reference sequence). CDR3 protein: CASSHDLRGQSNSPLHF. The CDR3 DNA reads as TGTGCCAGCAGCCACGACCTCCGGGGACAGAGCAATTCACCCCTCCACTTT.

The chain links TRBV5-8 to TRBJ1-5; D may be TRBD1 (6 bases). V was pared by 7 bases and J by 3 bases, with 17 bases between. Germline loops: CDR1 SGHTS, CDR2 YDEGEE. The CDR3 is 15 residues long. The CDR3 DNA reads TGTGCCAGCGCGGGGGGCCGGGGTACCAATCAGCCCCAGCATTTT. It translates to CASAGGRGTNQPQHF.

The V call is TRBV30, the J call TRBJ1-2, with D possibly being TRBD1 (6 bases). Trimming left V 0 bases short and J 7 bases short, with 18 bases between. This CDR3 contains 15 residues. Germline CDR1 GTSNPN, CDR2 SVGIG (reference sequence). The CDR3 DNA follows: TGTGCCTGGAGTGTAAATAGGGGGATCCAACTTGGCTACACCTTC. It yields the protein CAWSVNRGIQLGYTF.

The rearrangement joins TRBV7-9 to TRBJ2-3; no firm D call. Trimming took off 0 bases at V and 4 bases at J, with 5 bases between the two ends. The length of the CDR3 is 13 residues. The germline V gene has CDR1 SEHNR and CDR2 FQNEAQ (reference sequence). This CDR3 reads CASSLAQADTQYF. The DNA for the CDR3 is TGTGCCAGCAGCTTAGCGCAGGCAGATACGCAGTATTTT.

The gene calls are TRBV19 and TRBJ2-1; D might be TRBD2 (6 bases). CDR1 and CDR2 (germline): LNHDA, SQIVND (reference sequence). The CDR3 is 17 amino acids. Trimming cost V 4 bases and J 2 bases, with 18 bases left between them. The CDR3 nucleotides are TGTGCCAGTAGTACGGGAGTCGCCCTAGCAACCTACAATGAGCAGTTCTTC. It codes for CASSTGVALATYNEQFF.

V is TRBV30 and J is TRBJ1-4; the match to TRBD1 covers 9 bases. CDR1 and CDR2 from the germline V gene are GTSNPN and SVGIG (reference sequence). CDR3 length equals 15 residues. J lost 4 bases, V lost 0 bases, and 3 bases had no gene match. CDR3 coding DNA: TGTGCCTGGAGTGTATCGGGACAGGGTAATGAAAAACTGTTTTTT. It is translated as CAWSVSGQGNEKLFF.

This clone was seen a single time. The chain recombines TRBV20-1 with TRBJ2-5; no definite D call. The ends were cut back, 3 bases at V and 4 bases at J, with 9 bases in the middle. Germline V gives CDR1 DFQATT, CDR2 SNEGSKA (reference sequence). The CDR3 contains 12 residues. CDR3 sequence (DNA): TGCAGTGCTAGTTTGGCCCGAGAGACCCAGTACTTC. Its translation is CSASLARETQYF.

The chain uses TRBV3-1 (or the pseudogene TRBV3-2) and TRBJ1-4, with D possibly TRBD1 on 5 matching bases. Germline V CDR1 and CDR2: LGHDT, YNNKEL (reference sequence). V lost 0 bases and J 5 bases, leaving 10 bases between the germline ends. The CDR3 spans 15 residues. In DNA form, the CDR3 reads TGTGCCAGCAGCCAAGAGGGACTCCCGAATGAAAAACTGTTTTTT. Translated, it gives CASSQEGLPNEKLFF.

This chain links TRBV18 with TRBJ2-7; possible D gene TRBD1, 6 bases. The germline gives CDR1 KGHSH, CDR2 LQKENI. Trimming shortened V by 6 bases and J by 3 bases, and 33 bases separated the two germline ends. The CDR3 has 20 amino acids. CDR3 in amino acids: CASSQSWGTSQTPLVYEQYF. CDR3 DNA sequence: TGTGCCAGCTCCCAATCGTGGGGGACAAGCCAGACCCCTCTAGTCTACGAGCAGTACTTC.